This T cell receptor beta chain came from a study of metastatic and nonmetastatic thyroid tumors. Study-wide context: From malignant and benign thyroid patients, repertoires in blood and in tumor or nodule tissue were compared.

The study's findings and limits: When malignant thyroid tumors were compared with benign nodules, TCR beta diversity was reportedly significantly higher in the malignant tumors. This held in both blood and tumor samples.

On this clone itself: Its antigen is still unknown.

Treatment of any kind had been given to no patient before thyroid surgery. CDR1 and CDR2 from the germline V gene are SGHAT and FQNNGV. V lost 5 bases and J 5 bases, leaving 16 bases between the germline ends. This CDR3 is 15 amino acids long. Per the authors' pipeline: A papillary thyroid cancer distant-metastasis classifier was built from CDR3 differences across clinicopathological groups. MiXCR re-clonotyped the PCR reads for TCRdb. For this entry, the V and J calls and clone size follow TCRdb and not the study's own pipeline. The sample yields fewer than 55,000 clones, 15% to 20% seen once. This TCR was recovered from a female donor with papillary thyroid cancer or a benign thyroid nodule (not recorded which). Some clones in this sample may be carry-over from other donors' samples. The chain recombines TRBV11-2 with TRBJ2-1; weak D call: TRBD2 (8 bases). The sequencing input was blood. CDR3 residues: CASSPRGTSNNEQFF. The CDR3, as DNA: TGTGCCAGCAGCCCCAGGGGGACTAGTAACAATGAGCAGTTCTTC. The full variable domain, with the rest looked up from reference TRBV11-2 and TRBJ2-1, is EAGVAQSPRYKIIEKRQSVAFWCNPISGHATLYWYQQILGQGPKLLIQFQNNGVVDDSQLPKDRFSAERLKGVDSTLKIQPAKLEDSAVYLCASSPRGTSNNEQFFGPGTRLTVL.